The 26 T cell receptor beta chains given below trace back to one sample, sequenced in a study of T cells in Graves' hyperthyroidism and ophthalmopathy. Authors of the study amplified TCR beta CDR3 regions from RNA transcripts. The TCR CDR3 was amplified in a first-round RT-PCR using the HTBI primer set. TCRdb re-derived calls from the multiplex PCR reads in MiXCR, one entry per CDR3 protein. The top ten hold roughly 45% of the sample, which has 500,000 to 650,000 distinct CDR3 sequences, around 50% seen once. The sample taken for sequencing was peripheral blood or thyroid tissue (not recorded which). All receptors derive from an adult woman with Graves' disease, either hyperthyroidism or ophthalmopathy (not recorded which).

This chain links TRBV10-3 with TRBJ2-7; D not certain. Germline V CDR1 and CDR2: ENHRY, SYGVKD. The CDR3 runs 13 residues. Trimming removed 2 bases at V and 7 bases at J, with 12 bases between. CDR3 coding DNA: TGTGCCATCAGTGAGGAGGTCCAAGCAGAGCAGTACTTC. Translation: CAISEEVQAEQYF.

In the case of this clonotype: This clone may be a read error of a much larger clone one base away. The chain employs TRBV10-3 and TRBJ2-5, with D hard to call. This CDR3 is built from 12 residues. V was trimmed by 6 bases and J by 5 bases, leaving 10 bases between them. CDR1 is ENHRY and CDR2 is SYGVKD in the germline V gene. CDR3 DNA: TGTGCCATCAGGGGTACAAGGGAGACCCAGTACTTC. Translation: CAIRGTRETQYF.

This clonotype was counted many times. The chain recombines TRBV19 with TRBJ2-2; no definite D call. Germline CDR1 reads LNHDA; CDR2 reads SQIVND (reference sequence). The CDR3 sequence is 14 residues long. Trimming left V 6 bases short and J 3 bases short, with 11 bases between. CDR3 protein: CASSLTWDTGELFF. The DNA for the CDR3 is TGTGCCAGTAGCCTTACCTGGGACACCGGGGAGCTGTTTTTT.

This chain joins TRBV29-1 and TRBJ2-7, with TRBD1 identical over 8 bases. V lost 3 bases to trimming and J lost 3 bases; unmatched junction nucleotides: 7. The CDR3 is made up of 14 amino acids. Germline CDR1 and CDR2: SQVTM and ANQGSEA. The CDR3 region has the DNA TGCAGCGTTGATAGGGGGACAGGTAACTACGAGCAGTACTTC. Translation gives CSVDRGTGNYEQYF.

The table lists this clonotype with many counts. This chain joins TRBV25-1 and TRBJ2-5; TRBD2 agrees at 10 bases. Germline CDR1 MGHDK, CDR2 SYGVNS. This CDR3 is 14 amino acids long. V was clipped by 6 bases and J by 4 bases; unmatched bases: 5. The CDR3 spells CASRNRLAGETQYF. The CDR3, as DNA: TGTGCCAGCAGGAATAGACTAGCGGGAGAGACCCAGTACTTC.

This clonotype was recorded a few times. CDR3 coding DNA: TGCAGCGTTTTAGCAGTGAGGACCGGGGAGCTGTTTTTT. Translated: CSVLAVRTGELFF. The chain carries TRBV29-1 and TRBJ2-2; no clear D. The CDR3 extends over 13 amino acids. The germline V gene has CDR1 SQVTM and CDR2 ANQGSEA. Trimming took off 5 bases at V and 5 bases at J, with 12 bases between the two ends.

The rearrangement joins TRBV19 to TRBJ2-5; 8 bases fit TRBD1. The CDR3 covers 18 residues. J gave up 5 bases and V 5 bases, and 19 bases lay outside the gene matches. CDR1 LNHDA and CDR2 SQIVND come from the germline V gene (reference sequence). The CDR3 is CASSPRDRPFLAMETQYF. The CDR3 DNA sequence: TGTGCCAGTAGTCCGAGGGACAGGCCATTTTTGGCAATGGAGACCCAGTACTTC.

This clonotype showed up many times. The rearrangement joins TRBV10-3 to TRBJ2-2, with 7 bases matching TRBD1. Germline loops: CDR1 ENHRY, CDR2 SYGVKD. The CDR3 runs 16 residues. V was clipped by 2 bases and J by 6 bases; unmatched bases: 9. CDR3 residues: CAISEQGGAVAGELFF. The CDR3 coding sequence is TGTGCCATCAGTGAGCAAGGGGGCGCAGTGGCCGGGGAGCTGTTTTTT.

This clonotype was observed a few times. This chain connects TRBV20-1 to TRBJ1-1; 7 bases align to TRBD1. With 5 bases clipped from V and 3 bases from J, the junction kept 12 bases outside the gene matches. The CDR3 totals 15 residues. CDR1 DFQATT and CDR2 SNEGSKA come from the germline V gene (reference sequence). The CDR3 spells CSASGGRLSDTEAFF. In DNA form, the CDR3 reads TGCAGTGCTTCAGGGGGGAGGCTGTCGGACACTGAAGCTTTCTTT.

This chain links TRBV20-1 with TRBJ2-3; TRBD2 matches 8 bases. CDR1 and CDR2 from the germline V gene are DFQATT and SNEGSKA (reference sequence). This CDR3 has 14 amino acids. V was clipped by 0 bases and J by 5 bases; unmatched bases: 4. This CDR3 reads CSARDAGGQDTQYF. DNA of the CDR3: TGCAGTGCTAGAGATGCGGGAGGACAAGATACGCAGTATTTT.

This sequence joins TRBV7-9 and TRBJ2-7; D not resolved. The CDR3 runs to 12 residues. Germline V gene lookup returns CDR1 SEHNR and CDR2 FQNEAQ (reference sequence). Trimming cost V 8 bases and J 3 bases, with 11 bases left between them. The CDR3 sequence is CASGRNLYEQYF. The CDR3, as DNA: TGTGCCAGCGGTAGGAATCTCTACGAGCAGTACTTC.

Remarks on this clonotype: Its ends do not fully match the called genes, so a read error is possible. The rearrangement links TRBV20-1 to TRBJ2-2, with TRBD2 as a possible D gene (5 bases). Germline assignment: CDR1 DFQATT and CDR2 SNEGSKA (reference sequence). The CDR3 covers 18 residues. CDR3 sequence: CSARDRAGRGTNTGELSW. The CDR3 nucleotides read TGCAGTGCTAGAGATAGGGCCGGCCGGGGAACGAACACCGGGGAGCTGTCTTGG.

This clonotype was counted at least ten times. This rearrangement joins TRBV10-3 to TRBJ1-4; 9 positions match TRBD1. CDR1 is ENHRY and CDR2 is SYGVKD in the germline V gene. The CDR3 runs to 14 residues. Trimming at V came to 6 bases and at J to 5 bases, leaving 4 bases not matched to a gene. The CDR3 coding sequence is TGTGCCATCAGGCCCGGGACAGGGAATGAAAAACTGTTTTTT. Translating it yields CAIRPGTGNEKLFF.

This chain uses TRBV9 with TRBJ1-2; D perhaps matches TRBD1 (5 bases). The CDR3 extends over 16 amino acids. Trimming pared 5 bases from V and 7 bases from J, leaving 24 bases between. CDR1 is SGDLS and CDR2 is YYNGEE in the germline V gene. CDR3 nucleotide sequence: TGTGCCAGCAGGATAGGACCCCGGGGGAGAGGTAGTGGCTACACCTTC. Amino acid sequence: CASRIGPRGRGSGYTF.

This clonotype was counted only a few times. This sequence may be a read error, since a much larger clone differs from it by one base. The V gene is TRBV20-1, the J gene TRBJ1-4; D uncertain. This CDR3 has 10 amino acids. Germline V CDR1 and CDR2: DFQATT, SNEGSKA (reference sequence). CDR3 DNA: TGCGGTGCCAAAAATGAAAAACTGTTTTTT. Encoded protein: CGAKNEKLFF.

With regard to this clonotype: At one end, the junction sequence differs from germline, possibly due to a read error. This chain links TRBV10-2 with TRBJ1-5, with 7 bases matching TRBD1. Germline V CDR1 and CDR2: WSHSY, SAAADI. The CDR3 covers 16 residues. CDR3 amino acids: CASSYSRQGGNQPQHF. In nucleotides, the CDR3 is TGTGCCAGCAGTTACAGCAGACAGGGTGGCAATCAGCCCCAGCATTTT.

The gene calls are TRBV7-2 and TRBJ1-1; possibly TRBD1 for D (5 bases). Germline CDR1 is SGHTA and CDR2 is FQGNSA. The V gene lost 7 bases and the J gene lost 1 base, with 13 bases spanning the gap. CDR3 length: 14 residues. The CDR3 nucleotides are TGTGCCAGCACCTCTCAGGGAGGGAACACTGAAGCTTTCTTT. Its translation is CASTSQGGNTEAFF. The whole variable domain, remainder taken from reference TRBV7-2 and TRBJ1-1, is GAGVSQSPSNKVTEKGKDVELRCDPISGHTALYWYRQSLGQGLEFLIYFQGNSAPDKSGLPSDRFSAERTGGSVSTLTIQRTQQEDSAVYLCASTSQGGNTEAFFGQGTRLTVV.

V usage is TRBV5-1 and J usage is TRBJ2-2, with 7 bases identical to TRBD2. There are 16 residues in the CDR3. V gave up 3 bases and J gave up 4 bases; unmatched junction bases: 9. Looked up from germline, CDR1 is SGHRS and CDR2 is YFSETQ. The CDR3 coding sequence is TGCGCCAGCAGCTCTTCGGGCGGGAGTGGCACCGGGGAGCTGTTTTTT. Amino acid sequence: CASSSSGGSGTGELFF. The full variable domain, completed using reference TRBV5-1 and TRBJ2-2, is KAGVTQTPRYLIKTRGQQVTLSCSPISGHRSVSWYQQTPGQGLQFLFEYFSETQRNKGNFPGRFSGRQFSNSRSEMNVSTLELGDSALYLCASSSSGGSGTGELFFGEGSRLTVL.

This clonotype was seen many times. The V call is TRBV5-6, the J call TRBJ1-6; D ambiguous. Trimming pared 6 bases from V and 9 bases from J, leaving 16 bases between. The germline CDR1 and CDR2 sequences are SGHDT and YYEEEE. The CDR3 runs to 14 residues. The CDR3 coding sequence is TGTGCCAGCACCCTGGGTGGTACAATTTCACCCCTCCACTTT. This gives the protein CASTLGGTISPLHF.

The CDR3 DNA is TGTGCCAGCAGTGAATGGGTAGGTCAGCCCCAGCATTTT. Protein product: CASSEWVGQPQHF. The V call is TRBV2, the J call TRBJ1-5, with D hard to call. Looked up from germline, CDR1 is SNHLY and CDR2 is FYNNEI. Trimming shortened V by 2 bases and J by 6 bases, and 8 bases separated the two germline ends. CDR3 length equals 13 residues. The full variable domain, in which reference TRBV2 and TRBJ1-5 provide the parts outside the CDR3, is EPEVTQTPSHQVTQMGQEVILRCVPISNHLYFYWYRQILGQKVEFLVSFYNNEISEKSEIFDDQFSVERPDGSNFTLKIRSTKLEDSAMYFCASSEWVGQPQHFGDGTRLSIL.

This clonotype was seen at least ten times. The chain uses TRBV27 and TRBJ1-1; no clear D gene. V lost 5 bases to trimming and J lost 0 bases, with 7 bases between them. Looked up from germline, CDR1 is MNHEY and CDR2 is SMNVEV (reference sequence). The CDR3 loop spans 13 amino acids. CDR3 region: CASSRKVNTEAFF. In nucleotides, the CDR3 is TGTGCCAGCAGTCGAAAGGTGAACACTGAAGCTTTCTTT.

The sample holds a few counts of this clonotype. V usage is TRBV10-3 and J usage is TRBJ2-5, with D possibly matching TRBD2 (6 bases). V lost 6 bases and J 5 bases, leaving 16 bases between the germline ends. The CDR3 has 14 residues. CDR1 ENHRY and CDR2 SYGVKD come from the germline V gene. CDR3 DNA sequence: TGTGCCATCAGAGAGGACCCCCGGGAGGAGACCCAGTACTTC. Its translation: CAIREDPREETQYF.

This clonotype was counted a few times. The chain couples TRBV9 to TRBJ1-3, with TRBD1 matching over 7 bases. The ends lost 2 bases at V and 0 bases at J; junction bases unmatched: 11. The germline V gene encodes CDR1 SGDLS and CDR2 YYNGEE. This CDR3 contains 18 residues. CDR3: CASSVHRGWDPSGNTIYF. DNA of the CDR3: TGTGCCAGCAGCGTCCACAGGGGATGGGACCCCTCTGGAAACACCATATATTTT.

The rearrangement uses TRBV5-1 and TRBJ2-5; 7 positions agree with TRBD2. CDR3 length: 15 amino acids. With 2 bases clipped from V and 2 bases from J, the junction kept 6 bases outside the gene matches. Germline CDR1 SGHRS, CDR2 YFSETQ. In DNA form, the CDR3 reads TGCGCCAGCAGCTTAACCGGGGGGATACAAGAGACCCAGTACTTC. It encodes CASSLTGGIQETQYF.

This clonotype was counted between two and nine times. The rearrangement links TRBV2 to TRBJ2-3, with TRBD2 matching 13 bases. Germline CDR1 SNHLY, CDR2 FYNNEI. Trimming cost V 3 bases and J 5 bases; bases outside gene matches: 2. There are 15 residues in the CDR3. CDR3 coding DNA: TGTGCCAGCAGTGATGGGACTAGCGGGGTAGATACGCAGTATTTT. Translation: CASSDGTSGVDTQYF.

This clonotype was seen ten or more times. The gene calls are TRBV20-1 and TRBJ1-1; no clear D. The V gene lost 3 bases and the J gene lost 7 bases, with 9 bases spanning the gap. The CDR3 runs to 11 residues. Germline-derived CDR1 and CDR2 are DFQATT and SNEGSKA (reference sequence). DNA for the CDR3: TGCAGTGCTAGGGGCCTATATGAAGCTTTCTTT. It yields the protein CSARGLYEAFF.